The following is a T cell receptor beta chain sequence with its context. This entry belongs to a study of OX40 agonist ivuxolimab in advanced cancers. This CDR3 is built from 15 residues. V shed 2 bases and J 5 bases; nucleotides not matched to a gene: 3. Germline assignment: CDR1 SGHTA and CDR2 FQGTGA. Using immunoSEQ multiplex PCR, the repertoire was profiled, and TCRdb retains in-frame clones only, with some absent. The top ten clones hold less than 6% of a sample with approximately 70,000 clones, 75% to 95% of them seen once. At baseline, cycle 4 day 1, and cycle 7 day 1, blood was sampled. Sequencing was performed on CD4+ or CD8+ T cells sorted from blood, taken in a trial of the OX40 agonist ivuxolimab. The receptor was derived from an adult with an advanced solid tumor such as melanoma, head and neck, liver or kidney cancer. The V gene is TRBV7-3, the J gene TRBJ2-2; the match to TRBD2 covers 9 bases. In DNA, the CDR3 is TGTGCCAGCAGCTTACTAGCGGGACCAACCGGGGAGCTGTTTTTT. Its protein product is CASSLLAGPTGELFF.